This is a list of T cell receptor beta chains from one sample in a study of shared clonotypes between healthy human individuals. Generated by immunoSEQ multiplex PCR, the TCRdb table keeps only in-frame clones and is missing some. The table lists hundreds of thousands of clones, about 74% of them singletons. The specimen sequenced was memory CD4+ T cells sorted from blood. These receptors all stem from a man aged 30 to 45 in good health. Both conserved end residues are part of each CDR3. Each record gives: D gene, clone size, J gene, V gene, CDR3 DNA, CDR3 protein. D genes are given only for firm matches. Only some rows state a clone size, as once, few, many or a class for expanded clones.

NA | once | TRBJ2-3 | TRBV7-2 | TGTGCCAGCAGCTTAGTTACTAGCTCCCCGGGGTTT | CASSLVTSSPGF
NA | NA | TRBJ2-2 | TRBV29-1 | TGCAGCGTTGCCAACTCGGCACCGAACACCGGGGAGCTGTTTTTT | CSVANSAPNTGELFF
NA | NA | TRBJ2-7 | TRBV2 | TGTGCCAGCGACAACAGGTCCGGGGAGCAGTACTTC | CASDNRSGEQYF
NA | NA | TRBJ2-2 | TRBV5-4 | TGTGCCAGCAGCTTAGACCCGGCGAACACCGGGGAGCTGTTTTTT | CASSLDPANTGELFF
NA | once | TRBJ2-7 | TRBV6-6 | TGTGCCAGCAGTTACGACCACGACTACGAGCAGTACTTC | CASSYDHDYEQYF
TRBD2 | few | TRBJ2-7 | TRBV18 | TGTGCCAGCTCAACGACTAGCGGTGTATACGAGCAGTACTTC | CASSTTSGVYEQYF
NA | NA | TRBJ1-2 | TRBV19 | TGTGCCAGTAGTACGGGACCTACACGTTTCTATGGCTACACCTTC | CASSTGPTRFYGYTF
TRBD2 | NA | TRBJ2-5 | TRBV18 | TGTGCCAGCTCACTAGCGGGAGCCATGGAGACCCAGTACTTC | CASSLAGAMETQYF
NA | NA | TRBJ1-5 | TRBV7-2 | TGTGCCAGCAGCTTAGCAGCGGGGGGCTTCCAGCATTTT | CASSLAAGGFQHF
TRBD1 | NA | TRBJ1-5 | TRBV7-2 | TGTGCCAGCAGCGCGACAGGGAGCGATCAGCCCCAGCATTTT | CASSATGSDQPQHF
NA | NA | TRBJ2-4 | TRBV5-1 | TGCGCCAGCAGCTTGGTGGGGGACATTCAGTACTTC | CASSLVGDIQYF
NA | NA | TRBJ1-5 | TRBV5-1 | TGCGCCAGCAGCCTAGGAGAGGATCAGCCCCAGCATTTT | CASSLGEDQPQHF
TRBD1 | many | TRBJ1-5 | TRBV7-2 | TGTGCCAGCAGGCCGCTCGACAGGGGGCATCAGCCCCAGCATTTT | CASRPLDRGHQPQHF
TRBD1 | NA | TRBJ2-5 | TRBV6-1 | TGTGCCAGCAGTGGATGGACAGGGAAAGAGACCCAGTACTTC | CASSGWTGKETQYF
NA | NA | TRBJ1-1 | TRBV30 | TGTGCCTGCCATCGGGGCACTGAAGCTTTCTTT | CACHRGTEAFF
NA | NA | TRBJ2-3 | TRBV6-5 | TGTGCCAGCAGTTACTCGACGGCGGGCACAGATACGCAGTATTTT | CASSYSTAGTDTQYF
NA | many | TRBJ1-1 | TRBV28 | TGTGCCAGCAGTTTATGGAGGCCCACTGAAGCTTTCTTT | CASSLWRPTEAFF
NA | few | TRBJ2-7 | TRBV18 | TGTGCCAGCTCACCACCCGGGGCTCCCTACGAGCAGTACTTC | CASSPPGAPYEQYF
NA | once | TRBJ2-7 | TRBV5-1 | TGCGCCAGCAGCCCCGGGGCTAGGGAAAGGAAGCAGTACTTC | CASSPGARERKQYF
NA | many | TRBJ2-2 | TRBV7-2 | TGTGCCAGCAGCTTGGAGGTCGTGACCGGGGAGCTGTTTTTT | CASSLEVVTGELFF
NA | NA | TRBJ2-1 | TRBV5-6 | TGTGCCAGCAGCTTGGACGGAATGAGCTCCTACAATGAGCAGTTCTTC | CASSLDGMSSYNEQFF
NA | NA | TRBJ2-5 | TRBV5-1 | TGCGCCAGCAGCTTCGGCGGAGTGGGCCAAGAGACCCAGTACTTC | CASSFGGVGQETQYF
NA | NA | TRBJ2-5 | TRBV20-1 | TGCAGTGCTAGGGCTGCAGAGACCCAGTACTTC | CSARAAETQYF
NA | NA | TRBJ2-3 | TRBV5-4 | TGTGCCAGCAGCCAAATCACGGGGACGAACACAGATACGCAGTATTTT | CASSQITGTNTDTQYF
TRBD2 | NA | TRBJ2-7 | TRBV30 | TGTGCCTGGAGTGTACATGAGCTAGCGGGAGCCCCTTCTCAGTACTTC | CAWSVHELAGAPSQYF
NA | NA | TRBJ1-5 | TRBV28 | TGTGCCAGCAGTTTCAGTCCCCTTAGAATAGGACAGCCCCTCAATCAGCCCCAGCATTTT | CASSFSPLRIGQPLNQPQHF
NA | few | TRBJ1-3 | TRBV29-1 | TGCAGCGTTGCAGAAGGATGGGGCACCATATATTTT | CSVAEGWGTIYF
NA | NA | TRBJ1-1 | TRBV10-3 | TGTGCCATCAGTAGGGAGAACTTGAACACTGAAGCTTTCTTT | CAISRENLNTEAFF
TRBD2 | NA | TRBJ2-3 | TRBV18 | TGTGCCAGCTCACGGGCTAGCGGGAACACAGATACGCAGTATTTT | CASSRASGNTDTQYF
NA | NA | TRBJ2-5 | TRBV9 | TGTGCCAGCAGCGTAGGACTTCAAGAGACCCAGTACTTC | CASSVGLQETQYF